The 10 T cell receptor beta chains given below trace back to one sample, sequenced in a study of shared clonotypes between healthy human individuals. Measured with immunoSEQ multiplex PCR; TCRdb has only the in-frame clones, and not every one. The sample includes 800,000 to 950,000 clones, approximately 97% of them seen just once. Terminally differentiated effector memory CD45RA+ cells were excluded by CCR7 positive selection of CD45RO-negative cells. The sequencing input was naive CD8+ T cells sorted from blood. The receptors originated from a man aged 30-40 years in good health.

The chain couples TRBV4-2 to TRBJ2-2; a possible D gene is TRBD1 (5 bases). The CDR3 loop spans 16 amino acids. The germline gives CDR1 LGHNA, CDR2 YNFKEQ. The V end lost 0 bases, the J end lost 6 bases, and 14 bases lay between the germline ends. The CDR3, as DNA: TGTGCCAGCAGCCAAGATCAGGGTGGAAGAGCCGGGGAGCTGTTTTTT. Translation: CASSQDQGGRAGELFF.

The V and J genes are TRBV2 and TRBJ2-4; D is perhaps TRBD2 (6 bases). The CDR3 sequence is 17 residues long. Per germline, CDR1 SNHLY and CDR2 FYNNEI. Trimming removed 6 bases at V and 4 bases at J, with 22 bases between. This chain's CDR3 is CASRGGTTERPKNIQYF. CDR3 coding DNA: TGTGCCAGCAGGGGGGGTACTACGGAGCGGCCGAAAAACATTCAGTACTTC.

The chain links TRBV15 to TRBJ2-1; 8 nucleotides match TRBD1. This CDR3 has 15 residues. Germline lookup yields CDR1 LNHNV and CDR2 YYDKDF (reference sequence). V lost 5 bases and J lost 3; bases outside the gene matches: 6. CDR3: CATSGGQANYNEQFF. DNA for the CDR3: TGTGCCACCAGCGGGGGACAGGCGAACTACAATGAGCAGTTCTTC.

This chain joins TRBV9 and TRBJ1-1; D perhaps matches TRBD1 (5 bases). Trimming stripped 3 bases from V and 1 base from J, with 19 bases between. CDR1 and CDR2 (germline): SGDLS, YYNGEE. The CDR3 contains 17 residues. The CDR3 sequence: CASSAHAAGSRNTEAFF. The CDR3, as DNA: TGTGCCAGCAGCGCGCACGCTGCAGGGTCGAGGAACACTGAAGCTTTCTTT.

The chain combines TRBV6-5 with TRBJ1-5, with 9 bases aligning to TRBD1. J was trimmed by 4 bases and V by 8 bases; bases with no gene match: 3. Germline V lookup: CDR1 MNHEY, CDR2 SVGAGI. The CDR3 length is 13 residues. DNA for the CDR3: TGTGCCAGCCGGACAGGGGTGAATCAGCCCCAGCATTTT. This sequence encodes CASRTGVNQPQHF.

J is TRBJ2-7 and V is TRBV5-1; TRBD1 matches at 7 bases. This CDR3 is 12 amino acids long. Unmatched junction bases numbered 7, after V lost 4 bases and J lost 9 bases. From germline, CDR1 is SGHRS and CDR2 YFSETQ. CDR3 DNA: TGCGCCAGCAGCGGGGACAGCGTCTGGCAGTACTTC. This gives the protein CASSGDSVWQYF.

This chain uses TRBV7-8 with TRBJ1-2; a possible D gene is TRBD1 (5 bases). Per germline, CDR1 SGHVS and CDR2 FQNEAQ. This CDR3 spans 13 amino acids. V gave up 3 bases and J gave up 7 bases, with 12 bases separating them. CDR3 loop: CASSLKGRSGYTF. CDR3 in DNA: TGTGCCAGCAGCTTGAAGGGGAGGTCTGGCTACACCTTC.

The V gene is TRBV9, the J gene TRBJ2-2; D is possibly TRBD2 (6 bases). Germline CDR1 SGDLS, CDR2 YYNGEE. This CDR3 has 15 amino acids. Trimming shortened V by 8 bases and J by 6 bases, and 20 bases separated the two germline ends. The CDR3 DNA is TGTGCCAGTAATCCCGGGAGCGTTTCACCCGGGGAGCTGTTTTTT. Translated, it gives CASNPGSVSPGELFF.

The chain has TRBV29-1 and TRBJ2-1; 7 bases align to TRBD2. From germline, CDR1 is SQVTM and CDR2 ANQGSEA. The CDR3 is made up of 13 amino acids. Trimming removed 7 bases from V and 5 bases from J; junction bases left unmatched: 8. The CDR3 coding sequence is TGCAGCGGCCGCCTAGCGGCGCACAATGAGCAGTTCTTC. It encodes CSGRLAAHNEQFF.

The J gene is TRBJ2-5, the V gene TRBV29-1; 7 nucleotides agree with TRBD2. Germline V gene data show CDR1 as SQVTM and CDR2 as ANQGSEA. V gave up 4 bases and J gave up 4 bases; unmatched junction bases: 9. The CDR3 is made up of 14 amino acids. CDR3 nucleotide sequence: TGCAGCGTTGTTCGGGCGGGAGCGGGAGAGACCCAGTACTTC. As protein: CSVVRAGAGETQYF.